This TCR beta chain came from a study of Ad26.COV2.S vaccination and SARS-CoV-2 variants. About the research overall: Donor joined the COV1001 Ad26.COV2.S trial arm.

Trimming pared 3 bases from V and 4 bases from J, leaving 5 bases between. The CDR3 has 12 residues. CDR1 and CDR2 (germline): MNHNS, SASEGT. The treatment was: around 19 received Ad26.COV2.S at low or high dose, single or two shots; five or six received placebo; per-sample allocation not given. Sampling happened 63 days after the first vaccine or placebo injection. Produced via immunoSEQ multiplex PCR; TCRdb's table is partial and in-frame only. The top ten clones hold roughly 4% of a sample with around 420,000 clones, approximately 88% of them seen once. The chain couples TRBV6-1 to TRBJ2-3; D not resolved. Source: peripheral blood, taken in a trial of Ad26.COV2.S vaccine versus placebo. This receptor was obtained from a person between 18 and 65 years old who received the Ad26.COV2.S COVID-19 vaccine or a placebo. The CDR3 region has the DNA TGTGCCAGCAGTGACCAGCCAGATACGCAGTATTTT. Translating gives CASSDQPDTQYF.